These T cell receptor beta chains were read from a single sample in a study of beta chain features in type 1 diabetes. The method was immunoSEQ multiplex PCR; TCRdb's version includes in-frame clones alone and lacks a portion of them. In the table there are more than 120,000 clones, 10% to 15% of which are singletons. The sequenced sample consisted of central memory CD4+ T cells from blood. Receptors originate from a man aged 18-30 years with type 1 diabetes. CDR3s include the opening cysteine and the closing phenylalanine or tryptophan. The D gene is left open where the match is weak. Only some rows state a clone size, as once, few, many or a class for expanded clones.

V gene	D gene	clone size	J gene	CDR3 protein	CDR3 DNA
TRBV9	.	many	TRBJ2-5	CASSVSPGYGETQYF	TGTGCCAGCAGCGTCTCTCCAGGGTATGGGGAGACCCAGTACTTC
TRBV5-1	TRBD1	.	TRBJ2-2	CASSPRQGQNTGELFF	TGCGCCAGCAGCCCAAGACAGGGACAGAACACCGGGGAGCTGTTTTTT
TRBV5-5	TRBD1	few	TRBJ1-5	CASSLAGTENQPQHF	TGTGCCAGCAGCTTGGCCGGGACAGAGAATCAGCCCCAGCATTTT
TRBV11-1	TRBD2	few	TRBJ2-3	CASSLALLAGAADTQYF	TGTGCCAGCAGCTTAGCGCTCTTAGCGGGTGCCGCAGATACGCAGTATTTT
TRBV6-1	TRBD1	.	TRBJ1-1	CASSEVSGGRWYTEAFF	TGTGCCAGCAGTGAAGTTTCAGGGGGTAGGTGGTACACTGAAGCTTTCTTT
TRBV5-1	.	.	TRBJ2-2	CASSWSAGELFF	TGCGCCAGCAGCTGGTCGGCCGGGGAGCTGTTTTTT
TRBV9	TRBD1	many	TRBJ1-4	CASSVGQATNEKLFF	TGTGCCAGCAGCGTGGGACAGGCAACTAATGAAAAACTGTTTTTT
TRBV20-1	.	many	TRBJ2-1	CSARADEQFF	TGCAGTGCTAGAGCGGATGAGCAGTTCTTC
TRBV7-2	.	few	TRBJ2-7	CASSLDTGGTYEQYF	TGTGCCAGCAGCTTAGACACAGGAGGTACCTACGAGCAGTACTTC
TRBV7-6	.	.	TRBJ2-7	CASSSDYEQYF	TGTGCCAGCAGCTCGGACTACGAGCAGTACTTC
TRBV29-1	.	few	TRBJ2-5	CSLSGLQETQYF	TGCAGCTTATCGGGGCTCCAAGAGACCCAGTACTTC
TRBV9	.	many	TRBJ2-1	CASSALERGSPSSYNEQFF	TGTGCCAGCAGCGCTTTAGAACGGGGGTCCCCTAGCTCCTACAATGAGCAGTTCTTC
TRBV19	.	.	TRBJ2-3	CASSNLRTDTQYF	TGTGCCAGTAGTAACCTACGCACAGATACGCAGTATTTT
TRBV30	TRBD2	.	TRBJ2-1	CASRGGLGQNEQFF	TGTGCCTCCCGGGGGGGCCTAGGTCAAAATGAGCAGTTCTTC
TRBV7-9	TRBD2	.	TRBJ2-5	CASSWPSSGTQETQYF	TGTGCCAGCAGCTGGCCTTCTAGCGGGACCCAAGAGACCCAGTACTTC
TRBV29-1	TRBD1	.	TRBJ2-6	CSVATGAGANVLTF	TGCAGCGTTGCAACAGGGGCTGGGGCCAACGTCCTGACTTTC
TRBV5-6	.	.	TRBJ2-2	CASSPIPGGHGDTGELFF	TGTGCCAGCAGTCCTATCCCCGGGGGGCACGGGGACACCGGGGAGCTGTTTTTT
TRBV9	TRBD1	.	TRBJ2-7	CASSVLGTDHYEQYF	TGTGCCAGCAGCGTCCTCGGGACAGACCACTACGAGCAGTACTTC
TRBV4-2	TRBD2	.	TRBJ2-5	CASSQEGVAGQETQYF	TGTGCCAGCAGCCAAGAGGGGGTAGCGGGCCAAGAGACCCAGTACTTC
TRBV5-8	.	few	TRBJ2-5	CASSPGTNQETQYF	TGTGCCAGCAGCCCGGGGACCAACCAAGAGACCCAGTACTTC